Following are 12 T cell receptor beta chains from one sample sequenced in a study of T cell changes during pregnancy in multiple sclerosis. Generated by immunoSEQ multiplex PCR, the TCRdb table keeps only in-frame clones and is missing some. The sample includes about 80,000 clones, about 90% of them seen just once. The input for sequencing was peripheral blood, taken before pregnancy. All receptors derive from a female donor with multiple sclerosis, enrolled in a pregnancy study.

V is TRBV15 and J is TRBJ2-7; 11 bases are shared with TRBD1. Germline CDR1 and CDR2: LNHNV and YYDKDF (reference sequence). Trimming at V came to 3 bases and at J to 3 bases, leaving 1 base not matched to a gene. The CDR3 totals 14 residues. The CDR3 coding sequence is TGTGCCACCAGCAGGGGGACAGGGGGCTACGAGCAGTACTTC. This sequence encodes CATSRGTGGYEQYF.

CDR3 bases: TGTGCCAGCAGCGGGAACACCGGGACAGGGAGCTATGGCTACACCTTC. Its translation: CASSGNTGTGSYGYTF. The genes are TRBV9 and TRBJ1-2; 9 nucleotides line up with TRBD1. Germline loops: CDR1 SGDLS, CDR2 YYNGEE. The CDR3 covers 16 residues. V trimming: 3 bases; J trimming: 4 bases; junction bases outside the gene matches: 10.

The J gene is TRBJ2-7, the V gene TRBV5-1, with TRBD2 matching over 9 bases. The CDR3 runs 14 residues. The V and J ends lost 4 bases and 2 bases, in that order; junction bases with no gene match: 4. Germline loops: CDR1 SGHRS, CDR2 YFSETQ. The CDR3 bases are TGCGCCAGCAGCCCGACTAGCGGAACCTACGAGCAGTACTTC. Protein product: CASSPTSGTYEQYF.

V is TRBV7-2 and J is TRBJ2-7, with 13 bases fitting TRBD2. Germline V CDR1 and CDR2: SGHTA, FQGNSA. The CDR3 is 15 residues long. J gave up 7 bases and V 2 bases, and 5 bases lay outside the gene matches. CDR3 residues: CASSLQLAGGGEQYF. The CDR3 DNA reads TGTGCCAGCAGCTTACAACTAGCGGGAGGGGGAGAGCAGTACTTC.

A remark on this clone: A read error may produce the germline difference seen at one junction end. The chain uses TRBV7-8 and TRBJ1-1, with D tentatively TRBD1 (5 bases). CDR1 and CDR2 from the germline V gene are SGHVS and FQNEAQ. The CDR3 is made up of 17 amino acids. The CDR3 loop is CASSLDRKWGLNTEAFF. Written as DNA, the CDR3 is TGTGCCAGCAGCTTAGATCGTAAGTGGGGCCTGAATACTGAAGCTTTCTTT.

This clone came up once. V is TRBV6-1 and J is TRBJ1-5; 11 bases are a match to TRBD1. J lost 1 base, V lost 3 bases, and 5 bases had no gene match. The CDR3 is 17 amino acids. Germline V gives CDR1 MNHNS, CDR2 SASEGT. CDR3 sequence (DNA): TGTGCCAGCAGTGAGCGGACAGGGGGCGAGAGCAATCAGCCCCAGCATTTT. It is translated as CASSERTGGESNQPQHF.

The rearrangement links TRBV5-1 to TRBJ2-1; D gene unclear. This CDR3 contains 13 residues. The germline V and J ends were trimmed by 0 bases and 4 bases, with 5 bases remaining between them. Germline CDR1 and CDR2: SGHRS and YFSETQ. The DNA of the CDR3 is TGCGCCAGCAGCTTGGTTCAGTACAATGAGCAGTTCTTC. It is translated as CASSLVQYNEQFF. Full variable domain (outside the CDR3, taken from reference TRBV5-1 and TRBJ2-1): KAGVTQTPRYLIKTRGQQVTLSCSPISGHRSVSWYQQTPGQGLQFLFEYFSETQRNKGNFPGRFSGRQFSNSRSEMNVSTLELGDSALYLCASSLVQYNEQFFGPGTRLTVL.

CDR3 sequence: CASSSPGTRLGYEQYF. The CDR3 bases are TGTGCCAGCAGTTCTCCCGGGACTAGACTTGGCTACGAGCAGTACTTC. The rearrangement links TRBV28 to TRBJ2-7, with 8 bases fitting TRBD2. This CDR3 has 16 amino acids. CDR1 MDHEN and CDR2 SYDVKM come from the germline V gene. V lost 4 bases, J lost 3 bases, and 11 bases stayed unmatched.

This CDR3 is CASRAGAGTGELFF. The DNA of the CDR3 is TGTGCCAGTAGAGCGGGAGCGGGCACCGGGGAGCTGTTTTTT. The rearrangement links TRBV19 to TRBJ2-2; the match to TRBD2 covers 8 bases. V was clipped by 6 bases and J by 4 bases; unmatched bases: 4. This CDR3 comprises 14 residues. Germline V gives CDR1 LNHDA, CDR2 SQIVND (reference sequence).

In this sample, this clone turned up many times. This chain uses TRBV18 with TRBJ2-1; 7 bases map to TRBD1. The CDR3 runs 14 residues. V dropped 3 bases and J dropped 8; count of bases not matched to a gene: 7. Germline values: CDR1 KGHSH, CDR2 LQKENI. The CDR3 here is CASSPLWDSHEQFF. CDR3 DNA: TGTGCCAGCTCACCCCTCTGGGACAGCCATGAGCAGTTCTTC.

The V call is TRBV5-4, the J call TRBJ2-7; D is undetermined. Germline CDR1 reads SGHNT; CDR2 reads YYREEE (reference sequence). The CDR3 runs to 13 residues. V was pared by 5 bases and J by 3 bases, with 12 bases between. The CDR3 sequence is CASSTSTDYEQYF. The DNA of the CDR3 is TGTGCCAGCAGTACAAGCACAGACTACGAGCAGTACTTC.

The rearrangement uses TRBV4-1 and TRBJ2-3, with TRBD2 identical over 8 bases. This CDR3 has 18 amino acids. CDR1 and CDR2 from the germline V gene are MGHRA and YSYEKL. V shed 1 base, J shed 6 bases, and the junction held 15 bases outside the gene matches. CDR3 amino acids: CASSQVVTGTSQRDTQYF. In nucleotides, the CDR3 is TGCGCCAGCAGCCAAGTCGTAACCGGGACTAGTCAGCGGGATACGCAGTATTTT.